Detailed here is one T cell receptor beta chain. Antigen: not known. This specimen comes from a study of T-cell reconstitution after alpha-beta-depleted transplantation in children. Study outcomes and limitations: Where alpha-beta T cells came from about two months after transplant was reportedly several hundred expanded graft clones. At one year after transplant, newly produced T cells mostly accounted for T-cell counts and diversity. Where some patients showed high TCRbeta diversity at day 60, it came from recipient T cells and thymic progenitors that had survived.

V was pared by 2 bases and J by 7 bases, with 8 bases of the junction left unmatched. Germline CDR1 is SGHTA and CDR2 is FQGNSA. The CDR3 contains 15 residues. Unique molecular identifiers were incorporated when the TCRbeta library was constructed. Using its own MiXCR run on the PCR reads, TCRdb lists one record per CDR3 protein. The sample shows roughly 790,000 distinct CDR3 sequences, about 15% of them seen only once. The J gene is TRBJ2-5, the V gene TRBV7-2; TRBD2 aligns across 9 bases. Here the sequenced sample was PBMCs, mostly from graft donor cells, taken 360 days after TCRalphabeta/CD19-depleted stem cell transplant. This clonotype originated in a male patient between 10 and 17 years old who had a stem cell transplant for acute lymphoblastic leukemia, so the T cells may come from the graft donor. CDR3 in DNA: TGTGCCAGCAGCTTACTCCGCGGGAGGGATGGGACCCAGTACTTC. Translation: CASSLLRGRDGTQYF.